This T cell receptor (beta chain) was sequenced for a study of cytomegalovirus exposure and HLA in healthy donors. CDR1 and CDR2 (germline): LNHNV, YYDKDF (reference sequence). The J segment lost 6 bases and the V segment lost 0 bases, leaving 6 bases of the junction unmatched. This CDR3 has 15 amino acids. Researchers ran the PCR with 60 Vbeta and 13 Jbeta primers. TCRdb's copy holds only in-frame clones and misses some; the assay was immunoSEQ multiplex PCR. The sample gives about 150,000 clones, roughly 83% of which show up once; 7.7% is in the top ten. This sequence originates from a man younger than 40 in good health and CMV-seropositive. The source material was PBMCs. The J gene is TRBJ2-7, the V gene TRBV15; TRBD1 agrees at 9 bases. The DNA of the CDR3 is TGTGCCACCAGCAGAGATAAAGGACAGGGGTCCGAGCAGTACTTC. Translating gives CATSRDKGQGSEQYF.